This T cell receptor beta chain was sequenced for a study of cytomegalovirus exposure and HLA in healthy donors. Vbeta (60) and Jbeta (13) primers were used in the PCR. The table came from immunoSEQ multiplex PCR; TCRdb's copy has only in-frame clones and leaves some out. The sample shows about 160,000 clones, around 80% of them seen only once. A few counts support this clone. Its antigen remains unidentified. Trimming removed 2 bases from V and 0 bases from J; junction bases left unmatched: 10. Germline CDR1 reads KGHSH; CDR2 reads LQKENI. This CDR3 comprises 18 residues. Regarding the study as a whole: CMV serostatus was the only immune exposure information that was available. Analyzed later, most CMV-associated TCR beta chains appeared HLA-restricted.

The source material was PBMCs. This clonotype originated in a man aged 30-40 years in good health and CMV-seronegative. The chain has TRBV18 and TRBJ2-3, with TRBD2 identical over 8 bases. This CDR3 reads CASSPGSGGDPSTDTQYF. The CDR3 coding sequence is TGTGCCAGCTCACCAGGGAGCGGGGGAGATCCTAGCACAGATACGCAGTATTTT.